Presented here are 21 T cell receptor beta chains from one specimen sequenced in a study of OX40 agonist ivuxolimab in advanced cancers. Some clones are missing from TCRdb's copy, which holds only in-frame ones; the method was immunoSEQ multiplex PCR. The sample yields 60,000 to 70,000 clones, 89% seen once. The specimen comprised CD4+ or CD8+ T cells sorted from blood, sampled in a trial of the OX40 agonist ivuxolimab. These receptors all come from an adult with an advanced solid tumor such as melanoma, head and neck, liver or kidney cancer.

For the CDR3, the DNA is TGTGCCAGCAGCTTCGGCGCGGGAGGGAAGGAGGCCTACGAGCAGTACTTC. This translates into CASSFGAGGKEAYEQYF. The chain combines TRBV5-6 with TRBJ2-7; 9 positions match TRBD2. Losses at the gene ends were 2 bases for V and 2 bases for J; bases not matched to a gene: 11. The CDR3 covers 17 residues. Per germline, CDR1 SGHDT and CDR2 YYEEEE. Supplemented by reference TRBV5-6 and TRBJ2-7, the full variable domain reads DAGVTQSPTHLIKTRGQQVTLRCSPKSGHDTVSWYQQALGQGPQFIFQYYEEEERQRGNFPDRFSGHQFPNYSSELNVNALLLGDSALYLCASSFGAGGKEAYEQYFGPGTRLTVT.

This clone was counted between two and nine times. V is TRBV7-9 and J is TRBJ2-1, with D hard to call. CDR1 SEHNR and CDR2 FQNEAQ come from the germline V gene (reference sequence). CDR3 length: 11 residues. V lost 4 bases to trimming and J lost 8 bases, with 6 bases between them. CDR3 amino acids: CASSSPYEQFF. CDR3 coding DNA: TGTGCCAGCAGCTCCCCTTATGAGCAGTTCTTC.

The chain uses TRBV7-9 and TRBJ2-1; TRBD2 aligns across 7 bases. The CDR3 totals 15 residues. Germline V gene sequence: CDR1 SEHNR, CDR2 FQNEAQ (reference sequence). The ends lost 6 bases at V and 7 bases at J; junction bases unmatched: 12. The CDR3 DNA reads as TGTGCCAGCAGGCCAAGGGTGGCTAGCGGTAATGAGCAGTTCTTC. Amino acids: CASRPRVASGNEQFF.

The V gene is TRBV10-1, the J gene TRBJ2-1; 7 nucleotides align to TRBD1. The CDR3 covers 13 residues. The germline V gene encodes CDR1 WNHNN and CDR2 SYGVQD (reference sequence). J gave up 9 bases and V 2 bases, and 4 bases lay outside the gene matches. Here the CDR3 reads CASSEPPGGEQFF. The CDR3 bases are TGCGCCAGCAGTGAGCCCCCAGGGGGTGAGCAGTTCTTC.

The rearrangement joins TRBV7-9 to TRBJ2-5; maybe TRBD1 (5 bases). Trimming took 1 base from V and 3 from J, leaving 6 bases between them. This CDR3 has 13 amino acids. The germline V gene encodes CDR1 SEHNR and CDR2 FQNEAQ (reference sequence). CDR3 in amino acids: CASSLGQKETQYF. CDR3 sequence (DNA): TGTGCCAGCAGCTTAGGACAGAAAGAGACCCAGTACTTC.

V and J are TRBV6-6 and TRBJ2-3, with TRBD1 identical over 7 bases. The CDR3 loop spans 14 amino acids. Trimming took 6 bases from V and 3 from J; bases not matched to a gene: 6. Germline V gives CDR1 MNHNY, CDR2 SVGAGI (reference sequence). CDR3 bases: TGTGCCAGCAGCCAGACAGGGAAAACAGATACGCAGTATTTT. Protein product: CASSQTGKTDTQYF.

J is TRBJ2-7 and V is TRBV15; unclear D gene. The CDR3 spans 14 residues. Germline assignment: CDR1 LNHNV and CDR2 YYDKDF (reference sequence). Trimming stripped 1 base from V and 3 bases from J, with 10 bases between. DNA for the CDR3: TGTGCCACCAGCAGAGGGGCAGTATACTACGAGCAGTACTTC. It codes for CATSRGAVYYEQYF.

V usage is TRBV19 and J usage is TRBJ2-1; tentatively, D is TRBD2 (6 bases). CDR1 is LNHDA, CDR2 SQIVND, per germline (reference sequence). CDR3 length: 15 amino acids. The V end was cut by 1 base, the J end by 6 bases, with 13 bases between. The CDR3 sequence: CASSIGLAMVNEQFF. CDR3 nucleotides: TGTGCCAGTAGTATAGGTCTAGCGATGGTCAATGAGCAGTTCTTC.

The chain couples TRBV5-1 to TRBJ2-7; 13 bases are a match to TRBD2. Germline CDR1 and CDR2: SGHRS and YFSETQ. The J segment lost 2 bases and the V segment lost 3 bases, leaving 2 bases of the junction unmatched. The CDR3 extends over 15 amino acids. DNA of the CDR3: TGCGCCAGCAGCTGGGGACTAGCGGGGACCTACGAGCAGTACTTC. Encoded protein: CASSWGLAGTYEQYF. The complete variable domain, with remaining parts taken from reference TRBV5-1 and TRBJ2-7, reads KAGVTQTPRYLIKTRGQQVTLSCSPISGHRSVSWYQQTPGQGLQFLFEYFSETQRNKGNFPGRFSGRQFSNSRSEMNVSTLELGDSALYLCASSWGLAGTYEQYFGPGTRLTVT.

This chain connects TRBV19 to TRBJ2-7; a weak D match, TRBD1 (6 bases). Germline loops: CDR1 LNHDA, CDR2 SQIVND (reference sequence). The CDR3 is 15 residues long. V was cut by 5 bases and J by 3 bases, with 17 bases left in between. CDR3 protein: CASSAEPGQLYEQYF. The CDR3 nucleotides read TGTGCCAGTAGTGCGGAACCGGGACAACTCTACGAGCAGTACTTC.

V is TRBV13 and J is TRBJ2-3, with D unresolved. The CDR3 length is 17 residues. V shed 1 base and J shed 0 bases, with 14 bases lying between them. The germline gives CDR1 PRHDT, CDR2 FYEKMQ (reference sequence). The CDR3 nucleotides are TGTGCCAGCAGCTTAGAAAGGACCGAAGCTAGCACAGATACGCAGTATTTT. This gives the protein CASSLERTEASTDTQYF.

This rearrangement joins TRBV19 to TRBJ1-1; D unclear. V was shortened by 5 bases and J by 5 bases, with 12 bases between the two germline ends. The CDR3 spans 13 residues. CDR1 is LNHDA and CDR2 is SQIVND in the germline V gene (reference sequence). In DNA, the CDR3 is TGTGCCAGTAGTCCGTATTATGGGACTGAAGCTTTCTTT. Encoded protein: CASSPYYGTEAFF.

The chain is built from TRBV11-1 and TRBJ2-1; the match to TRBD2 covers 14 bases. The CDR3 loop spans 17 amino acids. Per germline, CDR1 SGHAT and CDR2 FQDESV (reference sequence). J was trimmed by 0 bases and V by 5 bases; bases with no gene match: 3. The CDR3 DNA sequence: TGTGCCAGCAGCCTCGGGACTAGCGGGAGCTCCTACAATGAGCAGTTCTTC. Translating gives CASSLGTSGSSYNEQFF.

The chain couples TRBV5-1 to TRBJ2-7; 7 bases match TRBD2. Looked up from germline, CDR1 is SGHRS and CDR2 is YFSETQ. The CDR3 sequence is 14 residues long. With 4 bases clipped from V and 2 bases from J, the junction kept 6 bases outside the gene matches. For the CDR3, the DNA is TGCGCCAGCAGCGTTTCCGGGACTACCTACGAGCAGTACTTC. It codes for CASSVSGTTYEQYF.

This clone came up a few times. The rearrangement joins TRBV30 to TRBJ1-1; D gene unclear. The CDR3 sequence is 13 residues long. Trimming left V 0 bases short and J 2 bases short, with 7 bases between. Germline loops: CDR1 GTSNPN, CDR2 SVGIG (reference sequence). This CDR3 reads CAWSVGVNTEAFF. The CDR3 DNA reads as TGTGCCTGGAGTGTCGGGGTCAACACTGAAGCTTTCTTT.

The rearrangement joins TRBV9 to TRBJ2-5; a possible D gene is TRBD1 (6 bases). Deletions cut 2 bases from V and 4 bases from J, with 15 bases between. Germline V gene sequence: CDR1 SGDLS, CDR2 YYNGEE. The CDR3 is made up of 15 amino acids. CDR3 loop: CASSVMRGIGETQYF. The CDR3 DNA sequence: TGTGCCAGCAGCGTGATGAGGGGGATAGGAGAGACCCAGTACTTC. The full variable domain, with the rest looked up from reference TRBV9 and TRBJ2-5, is DSGVTQTPKHLITATGQRVTLRCSPRSGDLSVYWYQQSLDQGLQFLIQYYNGEERAKGNILERFSAQQFPDLHSELNLSSLELGDSALYFCASSVMRGIGETQYFGPGTRLLVL.

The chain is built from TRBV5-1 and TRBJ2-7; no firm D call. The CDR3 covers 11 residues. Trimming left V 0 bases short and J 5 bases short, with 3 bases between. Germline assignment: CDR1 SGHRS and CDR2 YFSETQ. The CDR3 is CASSLVNEQYF. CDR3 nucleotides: TGCGCCAGCAGCTTGGTGAACGAGCAGTACTTC.

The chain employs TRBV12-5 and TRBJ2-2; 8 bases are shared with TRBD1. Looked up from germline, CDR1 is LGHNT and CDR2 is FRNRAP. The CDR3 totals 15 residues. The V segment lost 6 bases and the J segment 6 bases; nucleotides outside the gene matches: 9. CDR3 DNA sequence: TGTGCTAGTGGCCTGACAGGGGTCTGGGCCGGGGAGCTGTTTTTT. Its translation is CASGLTGVWAGELFF.

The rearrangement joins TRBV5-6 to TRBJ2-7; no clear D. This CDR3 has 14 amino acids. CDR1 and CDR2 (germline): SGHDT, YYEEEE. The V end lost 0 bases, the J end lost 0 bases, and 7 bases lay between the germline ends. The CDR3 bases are TGTGCCAGCAGCTTGGGGATGAGCTCCTACGAGCAGTACTTC. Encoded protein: CASSLGMSSYEQYF.

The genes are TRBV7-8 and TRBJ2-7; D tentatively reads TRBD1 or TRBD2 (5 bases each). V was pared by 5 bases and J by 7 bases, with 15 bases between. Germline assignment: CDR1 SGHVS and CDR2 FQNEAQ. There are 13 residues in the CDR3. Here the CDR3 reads CASSPGPLSEQYF. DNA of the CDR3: TGTGCCAGCAGCCCGGGGCCCCTCTCAGAGCAGTACTTC.

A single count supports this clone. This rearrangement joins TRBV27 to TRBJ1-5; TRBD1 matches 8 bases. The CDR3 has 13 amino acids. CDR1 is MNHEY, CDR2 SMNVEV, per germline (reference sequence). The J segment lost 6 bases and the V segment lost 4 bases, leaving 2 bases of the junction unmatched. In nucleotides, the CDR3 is TGTGCCAGCAGTTACAGGGGGGGTCAGCCCCAGCATTTT. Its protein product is CASSYRGGQPQHF.